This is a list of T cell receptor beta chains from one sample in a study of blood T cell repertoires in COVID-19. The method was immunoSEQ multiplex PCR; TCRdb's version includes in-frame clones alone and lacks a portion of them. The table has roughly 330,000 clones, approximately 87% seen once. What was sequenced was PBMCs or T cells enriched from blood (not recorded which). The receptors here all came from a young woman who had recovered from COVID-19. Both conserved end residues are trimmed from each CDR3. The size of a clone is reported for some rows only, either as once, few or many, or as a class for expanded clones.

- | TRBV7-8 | ASSLTGHYGYT
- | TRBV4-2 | ASSQSGGGFYNEQF
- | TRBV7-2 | ASSTDRGYYNEQF
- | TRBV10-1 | ASSEARGAAGELF
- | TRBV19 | ASRRGQGGFNEQF
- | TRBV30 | AWSAQGYGYT
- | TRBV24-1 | ATSDTRQGHQF
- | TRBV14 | ASSPGGTDTQY
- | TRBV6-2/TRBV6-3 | ASSYVGAGELF
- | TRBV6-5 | ASSFLAGTGFRAF
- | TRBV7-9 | ASSLGGGESTAGELF
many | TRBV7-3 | ASSSSGTPNTEAF
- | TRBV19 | ASSMGLAGGQTNEQF
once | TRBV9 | ASSPSRVNTEAF
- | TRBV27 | ASSPYTVGIEAF
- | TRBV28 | ASSPGFMLSGYT
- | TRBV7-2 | ASSSRVNTEAF
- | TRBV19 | ASSKGQGYNSPLH
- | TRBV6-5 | ASSPTGGTEAF
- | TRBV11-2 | ASSFNEGYEQY
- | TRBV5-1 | ASSLNRASGNTIY
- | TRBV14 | ASSPLRLGAGQF
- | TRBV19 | ASSIQPQPGRYEQY
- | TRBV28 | ASSLRRWVSDYGYT
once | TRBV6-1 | ASSEAGGASGFYEQY
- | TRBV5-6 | ASSRREGLSYEQY
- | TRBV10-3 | AISETGGDNQPQH
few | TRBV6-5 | ASSVPRVEAF
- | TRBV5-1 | ASSLYEGSTTEAF
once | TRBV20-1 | SASRTVDNQPQH
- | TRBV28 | ASRGTGNRYT
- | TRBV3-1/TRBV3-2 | ASSQENSGNTIY
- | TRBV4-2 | ASSQEWSAVNQPQH
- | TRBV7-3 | ASSLSVRGDEQY
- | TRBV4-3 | ASSSFWGAQPQH
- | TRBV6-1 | ASSEAPGTGWSGYT
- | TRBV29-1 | SCLRGSYNEQF
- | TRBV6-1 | ASSEVWGSIYEQY
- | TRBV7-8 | ASSQSHGEGNTIY
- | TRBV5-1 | ASKREGVETQY